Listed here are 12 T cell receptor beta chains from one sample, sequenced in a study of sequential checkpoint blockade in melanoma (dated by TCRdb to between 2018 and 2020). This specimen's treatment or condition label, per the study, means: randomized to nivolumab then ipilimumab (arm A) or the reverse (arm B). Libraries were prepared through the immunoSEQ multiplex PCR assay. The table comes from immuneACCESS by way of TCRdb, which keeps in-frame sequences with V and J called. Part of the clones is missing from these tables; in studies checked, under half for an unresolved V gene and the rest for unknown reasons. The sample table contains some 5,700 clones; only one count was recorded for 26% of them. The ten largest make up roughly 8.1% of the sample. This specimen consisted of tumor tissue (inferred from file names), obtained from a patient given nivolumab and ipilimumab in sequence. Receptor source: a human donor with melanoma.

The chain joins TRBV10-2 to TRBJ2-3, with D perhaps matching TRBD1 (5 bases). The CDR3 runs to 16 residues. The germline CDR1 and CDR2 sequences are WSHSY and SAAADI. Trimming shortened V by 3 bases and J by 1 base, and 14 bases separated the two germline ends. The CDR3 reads CASSEYYTGGTDTQYF. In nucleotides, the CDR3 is TGCGCCAGCAGTGAATATTACACAGGCGGCACAGATACGCAGTATTTT.

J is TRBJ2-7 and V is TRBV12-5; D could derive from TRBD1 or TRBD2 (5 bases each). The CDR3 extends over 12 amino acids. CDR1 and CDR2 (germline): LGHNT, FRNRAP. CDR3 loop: CASGPRAYEQYF. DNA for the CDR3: TGTGCCTCGGGGCCTAGGGCCTACGAGCAGTACTTC. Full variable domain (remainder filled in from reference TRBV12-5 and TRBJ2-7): DARVTQTPRHKVTEMGQEVTMRCQPILGHNTVFWYRQTMMQGLELLAYFRNRAPLDDSGMPKDRFSAEMPDATLATLKIQPSEPRDSAVYFCASGPRAYEQYFGPGTRLTVT.

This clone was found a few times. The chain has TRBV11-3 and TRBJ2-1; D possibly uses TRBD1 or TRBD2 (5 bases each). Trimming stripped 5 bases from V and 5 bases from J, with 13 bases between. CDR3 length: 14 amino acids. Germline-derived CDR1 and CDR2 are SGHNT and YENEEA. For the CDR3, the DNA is TGTGCCAGCAGCACCGGGACCACGGACAATGAGCAGTTCTTC. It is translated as CASSTGTTDNEQFF.

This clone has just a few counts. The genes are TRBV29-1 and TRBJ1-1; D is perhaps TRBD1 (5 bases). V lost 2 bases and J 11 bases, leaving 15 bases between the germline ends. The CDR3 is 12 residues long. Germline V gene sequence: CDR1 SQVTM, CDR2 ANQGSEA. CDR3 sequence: CSVEQQAQAAFF. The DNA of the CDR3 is TGCAGCGTTGAACAACAGGCCCAGGCGGCTTTCTTT.

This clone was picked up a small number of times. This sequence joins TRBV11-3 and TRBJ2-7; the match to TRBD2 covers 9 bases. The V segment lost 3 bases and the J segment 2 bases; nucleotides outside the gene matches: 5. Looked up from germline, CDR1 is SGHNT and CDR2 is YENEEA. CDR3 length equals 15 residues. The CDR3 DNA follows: TGTGCCAGCAGCTTGGCTGGCGGGGGGGCCTACGAGCAGTACTTC. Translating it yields CASSLAGGGAYEQYF. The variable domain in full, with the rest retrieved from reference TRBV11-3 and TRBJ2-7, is EAGVVQSPRYKIIEKKQPVAFWCNPISGHNTLYWYLQNLGQGPELLIRYENEEAVDDSQLPKDRFSAERLKGVDSTLKIQPAELGDSAVYLCASSLAGGGAYEQYFGPGTRLTVT.

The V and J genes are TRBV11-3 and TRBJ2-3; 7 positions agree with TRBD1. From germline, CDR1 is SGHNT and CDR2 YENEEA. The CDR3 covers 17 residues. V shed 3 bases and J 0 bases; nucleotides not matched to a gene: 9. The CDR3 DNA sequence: TGTGCCAGCAGCTTGTTTTCAGGGGGATCTAGCACAGATACGCAGTATTTT. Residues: CASSLFSGGSSTDTQYF.

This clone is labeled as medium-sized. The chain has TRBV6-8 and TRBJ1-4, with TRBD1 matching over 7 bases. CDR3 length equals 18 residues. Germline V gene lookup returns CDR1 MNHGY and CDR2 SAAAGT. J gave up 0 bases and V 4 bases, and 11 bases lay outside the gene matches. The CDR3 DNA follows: TGTGCCAGCAGTTTGGGGTTAGGGACAGCTTCAACTAATGAAAAACTGTTTTTT. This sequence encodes CASSLGLGTASTNEKLFF.

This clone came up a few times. This CDR3 is CASSFEQTIYEQYF. The CDR3 coding sequence is TGTGCCAGCAGCTTCGAACAGACCATCTACGAGCAGTACTTC. The J gene is TRBJ2-7, the V gene TRBV11-3; D not certain. The germline V gene has CDR1 SGHNT and CDR2 YENEEA. V lost 3 bases and J 3 bases, leaving 12 bases between the germline ends. The CDR3 extends over 14 amino acids.

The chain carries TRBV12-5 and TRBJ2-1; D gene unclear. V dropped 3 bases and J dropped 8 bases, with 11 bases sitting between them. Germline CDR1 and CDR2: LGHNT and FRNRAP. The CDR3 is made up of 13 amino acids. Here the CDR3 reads CASGLIREDEQFF. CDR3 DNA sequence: TGTGCTAGTGGTTTAATAAGAGAGGATGAGCAGTTCTTC. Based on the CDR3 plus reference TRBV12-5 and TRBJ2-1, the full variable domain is DARVTQTPRHKVTEMGQEVTMRCQPILGHNTVFWYRQTMMQGLELLAYFRNRAPLDDSGMPKDRFSAEMPDATLATLKIQPSEPRDSAVYFCASGLIREDEQFFGPGTRLTVL.

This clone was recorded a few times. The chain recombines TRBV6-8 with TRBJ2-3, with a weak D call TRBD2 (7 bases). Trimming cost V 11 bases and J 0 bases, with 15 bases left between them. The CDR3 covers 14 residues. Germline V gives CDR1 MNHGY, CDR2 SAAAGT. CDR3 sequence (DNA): TGTGCCCACACCCGGGGGGCTAGCACAGATACGCAGTATTTT. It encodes CAHTRGASTDTQYF.

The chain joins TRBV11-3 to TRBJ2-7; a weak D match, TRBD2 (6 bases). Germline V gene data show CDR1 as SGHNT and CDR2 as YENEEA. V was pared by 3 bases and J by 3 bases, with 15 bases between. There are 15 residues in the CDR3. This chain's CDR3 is CASSLLTGDFYEQYF. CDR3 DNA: TGTGCCAGCAGCTTGCTGACGGGGGATTTCTACGAGCAGTACTTC.

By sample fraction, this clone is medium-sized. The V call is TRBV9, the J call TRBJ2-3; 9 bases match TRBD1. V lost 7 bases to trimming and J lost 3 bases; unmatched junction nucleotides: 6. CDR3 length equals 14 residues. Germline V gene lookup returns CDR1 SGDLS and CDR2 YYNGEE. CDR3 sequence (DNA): TGTGCCAGCTCCGGACAGGGGTTTACAGATACGCAGTATTTT. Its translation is CASSGQGFTDTQYF. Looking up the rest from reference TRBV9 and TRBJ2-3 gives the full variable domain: DSGVTQTPKHLITATGQRVTLRCSPRSGDLSVYWYQQSLDQGLQFLIQYYNGEERAKGNILERFSAQQFPDLHSELNLSSLELGDSALYFCASSGQGFTDTQYFGPGTRLTVL.